Reported below is one TCR beta chain. Its recognized antigen is unknown. No base-level quality is on record; no much larger clone is a single base apart. To prepare the library, the immunoSEQ multiplex PCR assay was applied. The original pipeline was this. A statistical classification framework was built for diagnosing cytomegalovirus status from the catalog of TCR beta chain sequences. In TCRdb, the immuneACCESS table is reduced to in-frame sequences with V and J assigned. These tables do not hold every clone; where another copy was compared, an unresolved V gene accounts for under half, and the others remain unexplained. The V and J calls and the clone size are those of that table, but D and trimming were determined from the DNA. Here the sample has some 200,000 clones; 90% to 95% occur a single time. Approximately 0.99% of the sample goes to the ten largest clones. Donors formed part of the validation cohort, which comprised 120 or so subjects and was distinct from the first cohort of under 850 subjects.

This record comes from a study of cytomegalovirus exposure and HLA in healthy donors (TCRdb year 2017). Background for the entire study: The 550 to 750 repertoires of the first cohort and the 120 validation repertoires were produced on the same platform, according to a later analysis. In addition to the first cohort of 666 subjects, a separate validation cohort of approximately 110 different subjects was used. The study aimed to test whether signatures of past pathogen exposure could be identified by cataloging public T cell receptors. The study combined high-throughput TCR immunosequencing, statistical association of individual TCRs with disease status, and machine learning to predict cytomegalovirus infection status. The paper as a whole reports these results and caveats: In the study, approximately 150 TCR beta chains were listed as associated with cytomegalovirus. Subsequent analysis determined that TCRs grouped into clusters in the first cohort also showed a tendency toward co-occurrence across the roughly 130 validation repertoires, and 94% of cluster scores exceeded 0. Cytomegalovirus status was reported to be diagnosed by the classifier with high specificity and sensitivity in both the original and validation cohorts. Most TCR sequences were seen in very few donors, while some public TCRs were found in many individuals. Three of the identified cytomegalovirus-associated TCR beta chains were confirmed in vitro to be specific for cytomegalovirus antigens. The authors suggested that the approach could potentially be generalized to other disease states and immunological phenotypes. The validation cohort had no HLA typing available for a later analysis, so co-occurrence within that cohort was assessed over all 110 or so repertoires.

The germline V gene sets CDR1 to SGHTA and CDR2 to FQGNSA. From cysteine to phenylalanine, the CDR3 is 13 amino acids long. Only the CDR3 region is kept as DNA, spanning 39 bases read in frame from base 1. Relative to germline, V is missing 5 bases and J is missing 3 bases, with 3 bases of the junction outside any gene match. The rearranged segments are TRBV7-2 and TRBJ2-7; TRBD2 aligns with 8 central bases. The receptor's source is a young woman in good health and CMV-seronegative. The sample comprised PBMCs. The DNA sequence is TGTGCCAGCAGCAGCCGGGGGGGCTACGAGCAGTACTTC. Protein translation: CASSSRGGYEQYF.